The next 27 T cell receptor beta chains were all read from a single sample in a study of CD8+ T cells in alopecia areata. cDNA serving as the sequencing template came from extracted, reverse transcribed RNA. Some clones are missing from TCRdb's copy, which holds only in-frame ones; the method was immunoSEQ multiplex PCR. The table includes tens of thousands of clones, 96% detected once. Source: CD8+ T cells sorted from blood, taken at week 0. All receptors come from a human donor with alopecia areata.

This rearrangement joins TRBV27 to TRBJ2-3; 8 bases are shared with TRBD2. The CDR3 is 16 residues long. The ends lost 4 bases at V and 4 bases at J; junction bases unmatched: 10. Germline CDR1 is MNHEY and CDR2 is SMNVEV (reference sequence). CDR3 amino acids: CASSYGLAGGADTQYF. The DNA for the CDR3 is TGTGCCAGCAGTTACGGACTAGCCGGGGGGGCAGATACGCAGTATTTT.

V gene TRBV7-9 combines with J gene TRBJ1-2; 9 nucleotides align to TRBD1. Unmatched junction bases numbered 3, after V lost 3 bases and J lost 4 bases. CDR1 and CDR2 from the germline V gene are SEHNR and FQNEAQ (reference sequence). There are 14 residues in the CDR3. CDR3 nucleotides: TGTGCCAGCAGCTTCGGGACAGGGTCCTATGGCTACACCTTC. It yields the protein CASSFGTGSYGYTF.

The chain links TRBV5-6 to TRBJ2-7; 7 nucleotides line up with TRBD1. The V and J ends lost 6 bases and 2 bases, in that order; junction bases with no gene match: 5. This CDR3 has 13 amino acids. CDR1 is SGHDT, CDR2 YYEEEE, per germline. The CDR3 reads CASKATGTYEQYF. CDR3 nucleotide sequence: TGTGCCAGCAAAGCGACAGGGACCTACGAGCAGTACTTC.

This clone was recorded only once. This CDR3 reads CASTPDWRNSYEQYF. CDR3 DNA: TGTGCCAGCACCCCGGACTGGCGTAATTCCTACGAGCAGTACTTC. V and J are TRBV7-9 and TRBJ2-7, with D possibly TRBD2 on 5 matching bases. The CDR3 is 15 amino acids. Germline lookup yields CDR1 SEHNR and CDR2 FQNEAQ (reference sequence). V lost 7 bases to trimming and J lost 1 base, with 17 bases between them.

The J gene is TRBJ2-1, the V gene TRBV21-1; the table's D call TRBD2 went unverified against the DNA. TRBV21-1 has pseudogene status. The CDR3 spans 16 residues. The CDR3 loop is CASRARPEYPYNEQFF. The CDR3 region has the DNA TGTGCCAGCAGAGCCCGGCCGGAGTACCCCTACAATGAGCAGTTCTTC.

The V gene is TRBV5-5, the J gene TRBJ2-7; D is possibly TRBD1 (6 bases). V lost 4 bases and J 0 bases, leaving 17 bases between the germline ends. This CDR3 spans 16 amino acids. CDR1 is SGHKS and CDR2 is YYEKEE in the germline V gene (reference sequence). The CDR3 loop reads CASSHGDTRSSYEQYF. CDR3 coding DNA: TGTGCCAGCAGCCATGGGGACACACGGAGCTCCTACGAGCAGTACTTC. Full variable domain (remainder filled in from reference TRBV5-5 and TRBJ2-7): DAGVTQSPTHLIKTRGQQVTLRCSPISGHKSVSWYQQVLGQGPQFIFQYYEKEERGRGNFPDRFSARQFPNYSSELNVNALLLGDSALYLCASSHGDTRSSYEQYFGPGTRLTVT.

The chain couples TRBV10-3 to TRBJ2-7; 9 bases agree with TRBD1. Trimming cost V 3 bases and J 4 bases; bases outside gene matches: 4. The CDR3 is made up of 14 amino acids. Germline CDR1 ENHRY, CDR2 SYGVKD. The DNA for the CDR3 is TGTGCCATCAGTGAACAGGGGGCGCAATACGAGCAGTACTTC. This encodes CAISEQGAQYEQYF.

The chain links TRBV10-3 to TRBJ1-1, with 8 nucleotides matching TRBD1. The V segment lost 6 bases and the J segment 2 bases; nucleotides outside the gene matches: 8. CDR1 ENHRY and CDR2 SYGVKD come from the germline V gene. The CDR3 is made up of 15 amino acids. The CDR3 nucleotides read TGTGCCATCAGAACTGACGACAGGGGAAACACTGAAGCTTTCTTT. Protein: CAIRTDDRGNTEAFF.

The rearrangement links TRBV15 to TRBJ2-7, with 7 bases lining up with TRBD1. Germline CDR1 and CDR2: LNHNV and YYDKDF (reference sequence). V dropped 2 bases and J dropped 0; count of bases not matched to a gene: 7. The CDR3 length is 16 residues. This CDR3 reads CATSRMWDSSSYEQYF. CDR3 DNA: TGTGCCACCAGCAGAATGTGGGACAGTAGCTCCTACGAGCAGTACTTC.

Here the CDR3 DNA reads TGTGCCAGCAGCTTAGAGAACGCGGGGGACTACAATGAGCAGTTCTTC. Protein: CASSLENAGDYNEQFF. V usage is TRBV7-8 and J usage is TRBJ2-1; 7 bases are shared with TRBD2. This CDR3 spans 16 amino acids. V gave up 1 base and J gave up 3 bases; unmatched junction bases: 6. Germline assignment: CDR1 SGHVS and CDR2 FQNEAQ.

The rearrangement joins TRBV29-1 to TRBJ2-1; TRBD2 agrees at 10 bases. Germline V CDR1 and CDR2: SQVTM, ANQGSEA. This CDR3 region has 18 residues. V lost 2 bases, J lost 1 base, and 11 bases stayed unmatched. CDR3 bases: TGCAGCGTTGAATTCCCGGCTAGCGGGGGATTTTCCTACAATGAGCAGTTCTTC. This translates into CSVEFPASGGFSYNEQFF.

The rearrangement uses TRBV7-8 and TRBJ1-1; the D is unclear. V lost 2 bases to trimming and J lost 7 bases, with 14 bases between them. The CDR3 totals 14 residues. The germline V gene encodes CDR1 SGHVS and CDR2 FQNEAQ. CDR3 residues: CASSLYGTELEAFF. The CDR3 nucleotides read TGTGCCAGCAGCTTATATGGCACAGAGCTTGAAGCTTTCTTT. The whole variable domain, filled in from reference TRBV7-8 and TRBJ1-1, reads GAGVSQSPRYKVAKRGQDVALRCDPISGHVSLFWYQQALGQGPEFLTYFQNEAQLDKSGLPSDRFFAERPEGSVSTLKIQRTQQEDSAVYLCASSLYGTELEAFFGQGTRLTVV.

The chain recombines TRBV29-1 with TRBJ2-5; D might be TRBD2 (5 bases). This CDR3 spans 16 amino acids. With 0 bases removed from V and 5 bases from J, the gap between germline ends came to 19 bases. From germline, CDR1 is SQVTM and CDR2 ANQGSEA. DNA for the CDR3: TGCAGCGTTGAAGAGGAAAGGCCCGGGGTGCGGGAGACCCAGTACTTC. Amino acid sequence: CSVEEERPGVRETQYF.

This sequence joins TRBV5-1 and TRBJ1-2; D unclear. Trimming took off 0 bases at V and 8 bases at J, with 14 bases between the two ends. Germline CDR1 reads SGHRS; CDR2 reads YFSETQ. This CDR3 has 14 amino acids. The CDR3 reads CASSLASSERGYTF. The CDR3 DNA is TGCGCCAGCAGCTTGGCCTCAAGCGAGCGGGGCTACACCTTC.

The chain uses TRBV6-5 and TRBJ2-3, with unresolved D. Germline V CDR1 and CDR2: MNHEY, SVGAGI. Trimming stripped 0 bases from V and 6 bases from J, with 10 bases between. The CDR3 consists of 14 residues. The CDR3, as DNA: TGTGCCAGCAGTTACTCTAGGTCCACGGATACGCAGTATTTT. As protein: CASSYSRSTDTQYF.

V gene TRBV29-1 combines with J gene TRBJ1-1; 7 nucleotides align to TRBD1. CDR1 SQVTM and CDR2 ANQGSEA come from the germline V gene. CDR3 length: 13 residues. After removal of 7 bases from V and 1 base from J, the junction contained 6 bases not matched to a gene. The CDR3 DNA reads TGCAGCGATAGGACAGGTTCGAACACTGAAGCTTTCTTT. This codes for CSDRTGSNTEAFF.

The V and J genes are TRBV5-4 and TRBJ2-7; no firm D call. Trimming removed 3 bases at V and 0 bases at J, with 1 base between. The CDR3 runs 11 residues. Germline CDR1 and CDR2: SGHNT and YYREEE (reference sequence). The CDR3 region has the DNA TGTGCCAGCAGCTCCTCCTACGAGCAGTACTTC. Residues: CASSSSYEQYF.

The chain employs TRBV30 and TRBJ2-1; TRBD2 matches 8 bases. After removal of 0 bases from V and 6 bases from J, the junction contained 4 bases not matched to a gene. CDR1 is GTSNPN, CDR2 SVGIG, per germline (reference sequence). This CDR3 contains 14 residues. The DNA for the CDR3 is TGTGCCTGGAGTGTCGGAGCGGGGGCCAATGAGCAGTTCTTC. Its translation: CAWSVGAGANEQFF.

This chain uses TRBV11-2 with TRBJ2-7; 9 bases align to TRBD1. The CDR3 covers 15 residues. The V gene's germline CDR1 is SGHAT and CDR2 FQNNGV. V lost 4 bases, J lost 7 bases, and 11 bases stayed unmatched. CDR3 amino acids: CASSSGDRVMREQYF. CDR3 nucleotide sequence: TGTGCCAGCAGCTCGGGGGACAGGGTTATGCGAGAGCAGTACTTC.

The CDR3 loop reads CASSLRDSVPYEQYF. The CDR3 bases are TGTGCCAGCAGCTTAAGGGACAGCGTGCCCTACGAGCAGTACTTC. The chain employs TRBV7-2 and TRBJ2-7; the match to TRBD1 covers 7 bases. Trimming took 2 bases from V and 2 from J; bases not matched to a gene: 6. Germline CDR1 and CDR2: SGHTA and FQGNSA. This CDR3 contains 15 residues.

J is TRBJ2-1 and V is TRBV5-1; 11 positions match TRBD2. V was pared by 6 bases and J by 1 base, with 15 bases of the junction left unmatched. The germline V gene has CDR1 SGHRS and CDR2 YFSETQ. CDR3 length equals 19 residues. The CDR3: CASTSGIAGGPGSYNEQFF. The CDR3 DNA follows: TGCGCCAGCACTTCGGGGATAGCGGGGGGGCCGGGTTCCTACAATGAGCAGTTCTTC.

This chain links TRBV10-3 with TRBJ2-7, with TRBD2 identical over 8 bases. The V segment lost 10 bases and the J segment 5 bases; nucleotides outside the gene matches: 10. There are 13 residues in the CDR3. Germline V lookup: CDR1 ENHRY, CDR2 SYGVKD. The CDR3, as DNA: TGTGCCACACGACTAGCGCAATATGACGAGCAGTACTTC. Protein product: CATRLAQYDEQYF.

This sequence joins TRBV11-2 and TRBJ2-3; D possibly uses TRBD1 or TRBD2 (5 bases each). Germline V gene sequence: CDR1 SGHAT, CDR2 FQNNGV. The CDR3 is 14 residues long. Trimming shortened V by 6 bases and J by 6 bases, and 16 bases separated the two germline ends. The chain's CDR3 is CASRTGPAFDTQYF. The DNA of the CDR3 is TGTGCCAGCAGGACGGGACCTGCGTTCGATACGCAGTATTTT. The whole variable domain, remainder taken from reference TRBV11-2 and TRBJ2-3, is EAGVAQSPRYKIIEKRQSVAFWCNPISGHATLYWYQQILGQGPKLLIQFQNNGVVDDSQLPKDRFSAERLKGVDSTLKIQPAKLEDSAVYLCASRTGPAFDTQYFGPGTRLTVL.

The chain is built from TRBV11-1 and TRBJ2-5; 8 positions agree with TRBD1. The V gene's germline CDR1 is SGHAT and CDR2 FQDESV (reference sequence). CDR3 length: 17 amino acids. The V segment lost 5 bases and the J segment 2 bases; nucleotides outside the gene matches: 13. CDR3 residues: CASSRGASGTGQETQYF. The CDR3 region has the DNA TGTGCCAGCAGCCGGGGTGCCTCCGGGACAGGACAAGAGACCCAGTACTTC.

J is TRBJ2-7 and V is TRBV7-9; D may match TRBD1 or TRBD2 (5 bases each). With 1 base removed from V and 5 bases from J, the gap between germline ends came to 24 bases. The germline CDR1 and CDR2 sequences are SEHNR and FQNEAQ (reference sequence). This CDR3 has 18 residues. This CDR3 reads CASSLVGGGWTKQHEQYF. The CDR3 DNA sequence: TGTGCCAGCAGCTTAGTAGGTGGGGGATGGACCAAACAGCACGAGCAGTACTTC.

This chain joins TRBV6-5 and TRBJ1-1, with TRBD1 as a possible D gene (5 bases). CDR1 MNHEY and CDR2 SVGAGI come from the germline V gene. The CDR3 has 12 amino acids. V was clipped by 6 bases and J by 5 bases, with 10 bases between them. Here the CDR3 reads CASRVGVTEAFF. The DNA for the CDR3 is TGTGCCAGCAGAGTAGGGGTAACTGAAGCTTTCTTT.

The chain recombines TRBV9 with TRBJ2-1, with TRBD2 matching over 7 bases. The CDR3 sequence is 18 residues long. Looked up from germline, CDR1 is SGDLS and CDR2 is YYNGEE. The V gene end was trimmed by 0 bases and the J gene end by 0 bases; junction bases not matched to a gene: 9. The CDR3 region is CASSVEPSGVSSYNEQFF. CDR3 DNA: TGTGCCAGCAGCGTAGAACCCAGCGGGGTGAGCTCCTACAATGAGCAGTTCTTC.